Below, one TCR beta chain is given with its context. The V and J ends lost 3 bases and 7 bases respectively, with 15 bases between them. Germline values: CDR1 LGHDT, CDR2 YNNKEL (reference sequence). The CDR3 runs to 14 residues. This entry belongs to a study of blood T cell repertoires in COVID-19. Study context: Some COVID-19 samples were acute and others convalescent; all came from the United States, Italy and Spain.

In the study's own analysis: Cell counts per sample came from amplifying reference gene primers. Produced via immunoSEQ multiplex PCR; TCRdb's table is partial and in-frame only. D and trimming come from the DNA, and the V and J calls and clone size come from that table. The table lists roughly 160,000 clones, over 80% of them singletons. Sequencing input: peripheral blood. The rearrangement uses TRBV3-1 (or the pseudogene TRBV3-2) and TRBJ2-5; D remains unclear. The clonotype was recovered from a woman aged 55-69 years with acute or convalescent COVID-19. CDR3 protein: CASSHPSGLGTQYF. CDR3 sequence (DNA): TGTGCCAGCAGCCACCCCTCTGGGCTCGGGACCCAGTACTTC.